A selection of T cell receptor beta chains follows, all from one sample in a study of blood T cell repertoires in COVID-19. The method was immunoSEQ multiplex PCR; TCRdb's version includes in-frame clones alone and lacks a portion of them. The sample consists of some 330,000 clones, around 86% of them appearing once. Sequencing was carried out using PBMCs or T cells enriched from blood (not recorded which). The receptors were gathered from a man aged 30 to 39 who had recovered from COVID-19. CDR3s include the opening cysteine and the closing phenylalanine or tryptophan. The D gene is left open where the match is weak. Clone size is not always given. Where it is, it says once, few, many or a class for expanded clones.

V,D,size,J,CDR3,DNA
TRBV7-7,TRBD1,.,TRBJ2-2,CASSTGGRGTGELFF,TGTGCTAGCAGCACAGGGGGGCGCGGCACCGGGGAGCTGTTTTTT
TRBV2,.,.,TRBJ2-7,CASSEALGLSLDEQYF,TGTGCCAGCAGTGAAGCCCTCGGACTGTCCCTGGACGAGCAGTACTTC
TRBV2,.,.,TRBJ1-1,CASSRRQPNTEAFF,TGTGCCAGCAGTAGGCGACAGCCGAACACTGAAGCTTTCTTT
TRBV5-1,.,.,TRBJ2-2,CASSPGASGNTGELFF,TGCGCCAGCAGCCCGGGGGCTAGCGGCAACACCGGGGAGCTGTTTTTT
TRBV11-3,.,.,TRBJ1-2,CASSSIRTVRGGYTF,TGTGCCAGCAGCTCCATAAGGACAGTCCGAGGGGGCTACACCTTC
TRBV10-2,.,few,TRBJ2-5,CASSEEGETQYF,TGCGCCAGCAGTGAGGAGGGTGAGACCCAGTACTTC
TRBV6-5,.,.,TRBJ1-6,CASRQGYNSPLHF,TGTGCCAGCAGACAGGGCTATAATTCACCCCTCCACTTT
TRBV12-5,.,.,TRBJ2-5,CASGLVTVPGTQYF,TGTGCTAGTGGTTTGGTAACGGTCCCAGGGACCCAGTACTTC
TRBV12-3/TRBV12-4,TRBD2,.,TRBJ2-1,CASSWLAADEQFF,TGTGCCAGCAGTTGGCTAGCGGCGGATGAGCAGTTCTTC
TRBV7-2,TRBD1,many,TRBJ1-2,CASSASTGVYGYTF,TGTGCCAGCAGCGCATCAACAGGGGTCTATGGCTACACCTTC
TRBV11-3,TRBD1,.,TRBJ1-2,CASSLRTGNGYTF,TGTGCCAGCAGCTTAAGGACAGGGAATGGCTACACCTTC
TRBV20-1,TRBD1,.,TRBJ1-4,CSASQGHRGLLEKLFF,TGCAGTGCTAGTCAAGGCCACAGGGGGCTATTGGAAAAACTGTTTTTT
TRBV5-1,.,.,TRBJ2-7,CAGLFVCGQLGDEQYF,TGCGCCGGCCTTTTTGTGTGTGGGCAGTTAGGCGACGAGCAGTACTTC
TRBV27,.,once,TRBJ2-7,CASRSGGLEQYF,TGTGCCAGCAGATCCGGGGGGCTCGAGCAGTACTTC
TRBV7-2,.,.,TRBJ1-1,CASSLQFVTEAFF,TGTGCCAGCAGCCTCCAGTTTGTCACTGAAGCTTTCTTT